One sample yielded the 12 T cell receptor beta chains listed below, sequenced in a study of response to subunit inactivated influenza vaccine. TCRdb reprocessed the RT-PCR reads with MiXCR, giving one entry per CDR3 protein. The sample includes more than 700,000 distinct CDR3 sequences, around 20% of them seen just once. Sequenced here: PBMCs from blood, sampled roughly 5 days after vaccination. All receptors derive from a man in his fifties who received an inactivated influenza vaccine.

This chain links TRBV7-9 with TRBJ2-2; the D gene is possibly TRBD2 (6 bases). There are 13 residues in the CDR3. CDR1 and CDR2 from the germline V gene are SEHNR and FQNEAQ (reference sequence). The V and J ends lost 5 bases and 7 bases respectively, with 11 bases between them. CDR3 amino acids: CASSPMGGGELFF. CDR3 DNA sequence: TGTGCCAGCAGCCCAATGGGGGGCGGGGAGCTGTTTTTT.

The chain combines TRBV4-2 with TRBJ1-4, with 7 bases identical to TRBD1. The ends lost 4 bases at V and 6 bases at J; junction bases unmatched: 5. CDR1 and CDR2 (germline): LGHNA, YNFKEQ. The CDR3 loop spans 14 amino acids. CDR3 sequence (DNA): TGTGCCAGCAGCCGACCCGGGACAGATGAAAAACTGTTTTTT. It translates to CASSRPGTDEKLFF.

This clonotype was counted between two and nine times. The chain has TRBV29-1 and TRBJ2-3; TRBD2 agrees at 9 bases. CDR1 SQVTM and CDR2 ANQGSEA come from the germline V gene. This CDR3 has 16 amino acids. Trimming removed 4 bases from V and 5 bases from J; junction bases left unmatched: 13. The CDR3 region is CSVGRLPGLAEDTQYF. The CDR3 DNA sequence: TGCAGCGTTGGTCGACTACCGGGACTAGCTGAAGATACGCAGTATTTT.

The chain links TRBV10-3 to TRBJ1-1; 9 positions match TRBD1. The junction had 3 bases not matched to a gene; V was cut back by 4 bases and J by 6 bases. Germline V gives CDR1 ENHRY, CDR2 SYGVKD. The CDR3 loop spans 13 amino acids. In nucleotides, the CDR3 is TGTGCCATCAGTGGAGACAGGGGGGCTGAAGCTTTCTTT. This translates into CAISGDRGAEAFF.

The chain employs TRBV5-6 and TRBJ2-3; 14 nucleotides line up with TRBD2. The germline V gene has CDR1 SGHDT and CDR2 YYEEEE. There are 19 residues in the CDR3. V dropped 4 bases and J dropped 2; count of bases not matched to a gene: 12. CDR3 region: CASSGLGTSGRYDTDTQYF. The CDR3 bases are TGTGCCAGCAGCGGCCTCGGGACTAGCGGGAGATATGACACAGATACGCAGTATTTT.

This clonotype was detected a few times. The chain couples TRBV18 to TRBJ1-5; 8 bases align to TRBD1. Germline loops: CDR1 KGHSH, CDR2 LQKENI. The V and J ends lost 4 bases and 5 bases, in that order; junction bases with no gene match: 4. This CDR3 region has 14 residues. DNA of the CDR3: TGTGCCAGCTCACTGGGACAGGTAGATCAGCCCCAGCATTTT. This codes for CASSLGQVDQPQHF.

The sample holds a few counts of this clonotype. This sequence joins TRBV4-2 and TRBJ2-3; D is uncertain. The CDR3 consists of 13 residues. Germline V gives CDR1 LGHNA, CDR2 YNFKEQ. Between the trimmed V and J ends, which lost 11 bases and 1 base, there was a span of 13 bases. The CDR3 is CAAGGAGTDTQYF. The CDR3 DNA follows: TGTGCCGCCGGCGGCGCCGGCACAGATACGCAGTATTTT.

The CDR3 DNA reads as TGCAGCGTTCGGACTAGCGGGAACAATGAGCAGTTCTTC. This codes for CSVRTSGNNEQFF. V and J are TRBV29-1 and TRBJ2-1; 12 bases map to TRBD2. The CDR3 length is 13 residues. Trimming at V came to 5 bases and at J to 5 bases, leaving 1 base not matched to a gene. CDR1 SQVTM and CDR2 ANQGSEA come from the germline V gene.

This clonotype was seen only a few times. The J gene is TRBJ1-1, the V gene TRBV29-1, with 10 bases lining up with TRBD1. V dropped 2 bases and J dropped 4; count of bases not matched to a gene: 4. The CDR3 has 14 amino acids. Germline loops: CDR1 SQVTM, CDR2 ANQGSEA. The CDR3 DNA follows: TGCAGCGTTGAAATCCGGGACAGGGGCACTGAAGCTTTCTTT. This codes for CSVEIRDRGTEAFF. The variable domain in full, completed from reference TRBV29-1 and TRBJ1-1, reads SAVISQKPSRDICQRGTSLTIQCQVDSQVTMMFWYRQQPGQSLTLIATANQGSEATYESGFVIDKFPISRPNLTFSTLTVSNMSPEDSSIYLCSVEIRDRGTEAFFGQGTRLTVV.

This chain links TRBV5-6 with TRBJ2-5; D remains ambiguous. The CDR3 sequence is 11 residues long. Trimming left V 3 bases short and J 9 bases short, with 9 bases between. CDR1 is SGHDT and CDR2 is YYEEEE in the germline V gene. The CDR3 region is CASSSGPSQYF. The CDR3 region has the DNA TGTGCCAGCAGCTCCGGTCCGTCCCAGTACTTC.

This sequence joins TRBV12-3 or TRBV12-4 and TRBJ2-7; unclear D gene. Trimming removed 2 bases at V and 4 bases at J, with 6 bases between. This CDR3 region has 12 residues. The CDR3 loop reads CASSLQAYEQYF. CDR3 coding DNA: TGTGCCAGCAGTTTACAGGCGTACGAGCAGTACTTC.

The chain joins TRBV7-6 to TRBJ2-3; D may match TRBD1 or TRBD2 (5 bases each). The germline V gene has CDR1 SGHVS and CDR2 FNYEAQ. The CDR3 is 20 residues long. Trimming pared 1 base from V and 0 bases from J, leaving 23 bases between. The CDR3, as DNA: TGTGCCAGCAGCTTAGAGGCAGGGACGGGCGTTCCTTCTAGCACAGATACGCAGTATTTT. Its protein is CASSLEAGTGVPSSTDTQYF. Complete variable domain (other parts from reference TRBV7-6 and TRBJ2-3): GAGVSQSPRYKVTKRGQDVALRCDPISGHVSLYWYRQALGQGPEFLTYFNYEAQQDKSGLPNDRFSAERPEGSISTLTIQRTEQRDSAMYRCASSLEAGTGVPSSTDTQYFGPGTRLTVL.